One sample yielded the 32 T cell receptor beta chains listed below, sequenced in a study of shared clonotypes between healthy human individuals. The protocol was immunoSEQ multiplex PCR, while the TCRdb copy is restricted to in-frame clones and leaves out a portion. The sample lists about 520,000 clones; approximately 82% were seen once. The material sequenced was PBMCs. These receptor sequences come from a woman aged 40 to 55 in good health. Some clones in this sample may be carry-over from other donors' samples.

The chain combines TRBV10-3 with TRBJ2-2; a possible D gene is TRBD2 (7 bases). Germline CDR1 is ENHRY and CDR2 is SYGVKD. CDR3 length equals 16 residues. Trimming removed 4 bases at V and 1 base at J, with 13 bases between. The CDR3 DNA sequence: TGTGCCATCAGTGCTTCGGGGGGCGGGAACACCGGGGAGCTGTTTTTT. Its translation is CAISASGGGNTGELFF.

The chain couples TRBV27 to TRBJ2-7, with 7 positions matching TRBD1. CDR1 is MNHEY and CDR2 is SMNVEV in the germline V gene (reference sequence). The CDR3 contains 13 residues. V lost 5 bases to trimming and J lost 6 bases; unmatched junction nucleotides: 7. Here the CDR3 reads CASSNLQGREQYF. DNA of the CDR3: TGTGCCAGCAGTAATCTACAGGGGCGCGAGCAGTACTTC.

The chain couples TRBV18 to TRBJ1-2; the match to TRBD1 covers 9 bases. Germline V CDR1 and CDR2: KGHSH, LQKENI. Unmatched junction bases numbered 2, after V lost 6 bases and J lost 0 bases. CDR3 size: 14 residues. The CDR3 DNA sequence: TGTGCCAGCTCCGACAGGGGGGCTAACTATGGCTACACCTTC. Its translation: CASSDRGANYGYTF.

This chain links TRBV2 with TRBJ2-1; 10 bases are a match to TRBD1. Germline CDR1 SNHLY, CDR2 FYNNEI. The ends lost 2 bases at V and 7 bases at J; junction bases unmatched: 8. This CDR3 has 16 residues. CDR3 residues: CASSERTGQGFNEQFF. The CDR3 DNA reads TGTGCCAGCAGTGAAAGGACGGGACAGGGGTTTAATGAGCAGTTCTTC.

The chain employs TRBV29-1 and TRBJ2-4; D remains ambiguous. Germline V gene data show CDR1 as SQVTM and CDR2 as ANQGSEA. V was clipped by 1 base and J by 10 bases, with 8 bases between them. The CDR3 loop spans 11 amino acids. The CDR3 here is CSVEGAQIQYF. The CDR3 coding sequence is TGCAGCGTTGAAGGGGCCCAGATTCAGTACTTC.

The chain combines TRBV19 with TRBJ2-5; D is unclear. The end of the DNA fits TRBJ2-7 better, so the J call may be wrong. Germline V CDR1 and CDR2: LNHDA, SQIVND (reference sequence). The CDR3 covers 15 residues. CDR3 protein: CASSRPHLGNYEQYF. The CDR3 DNA sequence: TGTGCCAGTAGTAGGCCGCACCTGGGGAACTACGAGCAGTACTTC.

J is TRBJ2-3 and V is TRBV15; possible D gene TRBD2, 5 bases. This CDR3 region has 14 residues. V shed 2 bases and J shed 8 bases, with 14 bases lying between them. Germline loops: CDR1 LNHNV, CDR2 YYDKDF (reference sequence). CDR3 amino acids: CATSRPVMGATQYF. The CDR3 DNA follows: TGTGCCACCAGCAGACCGGTCATGGGAGCTACGCAGTATTTT.

This clone was observed many times. The J gene is TRBJ1-1, the V gene TRBV20-1, with unresolved D. Germline lookup yields CDR1 DFQATT and CDR2 SNEGSKA (reference sequence). Between the trimmed V and J ends, which lost 5 bases and 8 bases, there was a span of 12 bases. The CDR3 totals 11 residues. The CDR3 is CSASPEPEAFF. CDR3 sequence (DNA): TGCAGTGCTTCTCCCGAGCCAGAAGCTTTCTTT.

This clone was counted between two and nine times. J is TRBJ2-5 and V is TRBV7-6; D remains ambiguous. The CDR3 is made up of 13 amino acids. Per germline, CDR1 SGHVS and CDR2 FNYEAQ. V was shortened by 0 bases and J by 5 bases, with 7 bases between the two germline ends. The CDR3 nucleotides are TGTGCCAGCAGCTTAGCGCCTAGGGAGACCCAGTACTTC. Encoded protein: CASSLAPRETQYF.

In its sample, this clone was seen a few times. V gene TRBV11-2 combines with J gene TRBJ2-1, with D perhaps matching TRBD2 (6 bases). Germline V gene lookup returns CDR1 SGHAT and CDR2 FQNNGV. The CDR3 totals 15 residues. Trimming stripped 5 bases from V and 1 base from J, with 12 bases between. CDR3 sequence: CASSPDGTSYNEQFF. Written as DNA, the CDR3 is TGTGCCAGCAGCCCGGACGGGACTTCCTACAATGAGCAGTTCTTC.

The rearrangement links TRBV20-1 to TRBJ2-7, with 7 bases identical to TRBD1. The CDR3 covers 11 residues. The germline CDR1 and CDR2 sequences are DFQATT and SNEGSKA (reference sequence). In DNA, the CDR3 is TGCAGCGGGGACAGTATCTACGAGCAGTACTTC. This encodes CSGDSIYEQYF.

This chain links TRBV6-4 with TRBJ2-3, with 7 bases matching TRBD1. This CDR3 is built from 15 residues. Germline V gives CDR1 MRHNA, CDR2 SNTAGT. Germline trimming cut 6 bases from V and 0 bases from J; bases unmatched to any gene: 6. For the CDR3, the DNA is TGTGCCAGCAGAGCGGACAGGACTAGCACAGATACGCAGTATTTT. It encodes CASRADRTSTDTQYF.

This clone was observed once. The chain links TRBV10-2 to TRBJ1-4; 7 bases agree with TRBD1. The CDR3 sequence is 14 residues long. V gave up 9 bases and J gave up 0 bases; unmatched junction bases: 4. Germline-derived CDR1 and CDR2 are WSHSY and SAAADI. The CDR3 reads CARATGATNEKLFF. The CDR3 nucleotides are TGCGCCAGAGCCACAGGGGCAACTAATGAAAAACTGTTTTTT.

The chain carries TRBV10-3 and TRBJ2-1, with D perhaps matching TRBD1 or TRBD2 (5 bases each). The germline gives CDR1 ENHRY, CDR2 SYGVKD. The V and J ends lost 4 bases and 7 bases respectively, with 20 bases between them. This CDR3 is 16 amino acids long. For the CDR3, the DNA is TGTGCCATCAGTGGTGGAAGCCGGGACGCGAGGAATGAGCAGTTCTTC. Protein: CAISGGSRDARNEQFF.

V usage is TRBV5-1 and J usage is TRBJ2-7; 8 nucleotides align to TRBD1. CDR1 and CDR2 (germline): SGHRS, YFSETQ. The V gene end was trimmed by 0 bases and the J gene end by 2 bases; junction bases not matched to a gene: 1. This CDR3 spans 14 amino acids. For the CDR3, the DNA is TGCGCCAGCAGCTTGGAACAGGGGGCCTACGAGCAGTACTTC. Translation: CASSLEQGAYEQYF.

The gene calls are TRBV28 and TRBJ2-5, with 8 bases lining up with TRBD2. This CDR3 is 16 amino acids long. V trimming: 2 bases; J trimming: 1 base; junction bases outside the gene matches: 6. Per the germline V gene, CDR1 is MDHEN and CDR2 is SYDVKM. For the CDR3, the DNA is TGTGCCAGCAGTTTAGGTCGGGAGGGCCCCCAAGAGACCCAGTACTTC. It codes for CASSLGREGPQETQYF.

This chain connects TRBV11-2 to TRBJ2-5; TRBD1 agrees at 9 bases. Germline V gene lookup returns CDR1 SGHAT and CDR2 FQNNGV. The V segment lost 1 base and the J segment 7 bases; nucleotides outside the gene matches: 1. This CDR3 comprises 13 residues. The CDR3 reads CASSLGQGGTQYF. In DNA form, the CDR3 reads TGTGCCAGCAGCTTAGGACAGGGGGGGACCCAGTACTTC. The entire variable domain, with the rest obtained from reference TRBV11-2 and TRBJ2-5, is as follows: EAGVAQSPRYKIIEKRQSVAFWCNPISGHATLYWYQQILGQGPKLLIQFQNNGVVDDSQLPKDRFSAERLKGVDSTLKIQPAKLEDSAVYLCASSLGQGGTQYFGPGTRLLVL.

The chain is built from TRBV21-1 and TRBJ2-7; the table's D call of TRBD2 was not tested on the DNA. TRBV21-1 is shown as a pseudogene. The CDR3 spans 16 residues. The CDR3 is CASSSDSGTSSYEQYF. DNA of the CDR3: TGTGCCAGCAGCTCCGACTCCGGGACTAGCAGCTACGAGCAGTACTTC.

This clone appeared a single time. V and J are TRBV15 and TRBJ2-1; no clear D gene. Germline CDR1 LNHNV, CDR2 YYDKDF (reference sequence). V dropped 3 bases and J dropped 5 bases, with 14 bases sitting between them. The CDR3 length is 15 residues. The CDR3, as DNA: TGTGCCACCAGCAGTTTGGGCAGGAACCACAATGAGCAGTTCTTC. Protein product: CATSSLGRNHNEQFF.

The chain combines TRBV7-7 with TRBJ1-2; possible D gene TRBD1, 5 bases. CDR1 and CDR2 (germline): SSHAT, FNYEAQ (reference sequence). V lost 5 bases and J 1 base, leaving 14 bases between the germline ends. CDR3 length: 15 amino acids. The CDR3 sequence is CASSPRQKVNYGYTF. The CDR3 DNA reads as TGTGCCAGCAGCCCTAGACAGAAGGTTAACTATGGCTACACCTTC.

The gene calls are TRBV10-3 and TRBJ1-2, with 9 bases that match TRBD1. The germline V gene has CDR1 ENHRY and CDR2 SYGVKD. With 3 bases clipped from V and 2 bases from J, the junction kept 7 bases outside the gene matches. The CDR3 spans 16 residues. The CDR3 sequence: CAISEGTGIFNYGYTF. The CDR3 nucleotides are TGTGCCATCAGTGAAGGGACAGGGATTTTCAACTATGGCTACACCTTC.

In nucleotides, the CDR3 is TGTGCCTGGAGACAGGGGGCAAGTAATTCACCCCTCCACTTT. Residues: CAWRQGASNSPLHF. The chain couples TRBV30 to TRBJ1-6, with 9 bases identical to TRBD1. CDR3 length: 14 residues. J gave up 6 bases and V 3 bases, and 3 bases lay outside the gene matches. CDR1 and CDR2 (germline): GTSNPN, SVGIG (reference sequence).

J is TRBJ2-2 and V is TRBV19; 8 bases are shared with TRBD1. The CDR3 loop spans 16 amino acids. V was clipped by 4 bases and J by 7 bases; unmatched bases: 11. CDR1 is LNHDA and CDR2 is SQIVND in the germline V gene (reference sequence). The DNA of the CDR3 is TGTGCCAGTAGTAGGACAGGGCTCTCCTTGTACGGGGAGCTGTTTTTT. This translates into CASSRTGLSLYGELFF.

The chain uses TRBV6-5 and TRBJ1-2; D uncertain. Germline CDR1 reads MNHEY; CDR2 reads SVGAGI. The CDR3 length is 13 residues. CDR3 nucleotides: TGTGCAGCTCGAGGGAACGGAGGCTATGGCTACACCTTC. Encoded protein: CAARGNGGYGYTF.

The rearrangement links TRBV18 to TRBJ2-5; no definite D call. The CDR3 is 13 residues long. Deletions cut 3 bases from V and 3 bases from J, with 8 bases between. The germline V gene has CDR1 KGHSH and CDR2 LQKENI. This CDR3 is CASSPPVKETQYF. CDR3 DNA sequence: TGTGCCAGCTCACCGCCCGTCAAAGAGACCCAGTACTTC. Using reference TRBV18 and TRBJ2-5 for the parts outside the CDR3, the full variable domain is NAGVMQNPRHLVRRRGQEARLRCSPMKGHSHVYWYRQLPEEGLKFMVYLQKENIIDESGMPKERFSAEFPKEGPSILRIQQVVRGDSAAYFCASSPPVKETQYFGPGTRLLVL.

This sequence joins TRBV6-1 and TRBJ2-1, with TRBD1 matching over 7 bases. Germline-derived CDR1 and CDR2 are MNHNS and SASEGT. The length of the CDR3 is 14 residues. The V gene end was trimmed by 8 bases and the J gene end by 0 bases; junction bases not matched to a gene: 4. For the CDR3, the DNA is TGTGCCAGCGACGGGACAGCCTCCTACAATGAGCAGTTCTTC. It translates to CASDGTASYNEQFF.

The rearrangement uses TRBV6-1 and TRBJ1-6; the D gene is possibly TRBD1 (6 bases). There are 13 residues in the CDR3. CDR1 and CDR2 from the germline V gene are MNHNS and SASEGT. The V end lost 7 bases, the J end lost 10 bases, and 14 bases lay between the germline ends. The CDR3 region is CASTYRERSPLHF. The CDR3 bases are TGTGCCAGCACGTACAGGGAAAGGTCACCCCTCCACTTT.

The chain joins TRBV11-2 to TRBJ2-2; D ambiguous. CDR1 and CDR2 (germline): SGHAT, FQNNGV. This CDR3 is 13 amino acids long. V was trimmed by 0 bases and J by 7 bases, leaving 6 bases between them. As DNA, the CDR3 is TGTGCCAGCAGCTTAGATCTTAGCGGGGAGCTGTTTTTT. This sequence encodes CASSLDLSGELFF.

This clone was detected only a few times. J is TRBJ2-1 and V is TRBV6-4; D gene unclear. Trimming took off 2 bases at V and 5 bases at J, with 13 bases between the two ends. Germline V gene data show CDR1 as MRHNA and CDR2 as SNTAGT. The CDR3 is 15 residues long. CDR3 region: CASSDGGGSNNEQFF. The CDR3 nucleotides are TGTGCCAGCAGTGACGGTGGCGGTAGTAACAATGAGCAGTTCTTC.

The V call is TRBV4-2, the J call TRBJ2-2; possible D gene TRBD1, 5 bases. Trimming left V 2 bases short and J 3 bases short, with 10 bases between. The CDR3 totals 15 residues. Germline V gives CDR1 LGHNA, CDR2 YNFKEQ. Written as DNA, the CDR3 is TGTGCCAGCAGCCAAAGGCAAGGGGACACCGGGGAGCTGTTTTTT. This gives the protein CASSQRQGDTGELFF.

The V and J genes are TRBV11-2 and TRBJ1-2; D may be TRBD1 (6 bases). The CDR3 is made up of 14 amino acids. V lost 4 bases and J lost 7, with 16 bases in between. From germline, CDR1 is SGHAT and CDR2 FQNNGV. CDR3 DNA: TGTGCCAGCAGCTCCGGCCGGGGGGCGGGTGGCTACACCTTC. Protein product: CASSSGRGAGGYTF.

The chain has TRBV28 and TRBJ1-5; TRBD1 agrees at 12 bases. The CDR3 is 15 residues long. CDR1 and CDR2 from the germline V gene are MDHEN and SYDVKM. V was pared by 5 bases and J by 9 bases, with 8 bases of the junction left unmatched. The CDR3: CASSGTGGADPPQHF. The DNA for the CDR3 is TGTGCCAGCAGTGGGACAGGGGGCGCTGACCCGCCCCAGCATTTT.